This T cell receptor (beta chain) was identified during a study of T-cell memory formation after mild COVID-19. Study context: TCR clusters showed largely donor specificity.

A 5'RACE reaction primed in the constant segment made cDNA libraries of TCR alpha and TCR beta, and these carried sample barcodes and UMIs. From the 5' RACE reads, TCRdb called clonotypes with MiXCR, one entry per CDR3 protein. The data hold about 340,000 distinct CDR3 sequences, with about an eighth observed a single time. This clonotype showed up just a few times. Its antigen is as yet unknown. Notes on the study in general: SARS-CoV-2 specificity of second-wave clones peaking day 37 was unconfirmed.

Sequenced: PBMCs or a T cell subset sorted from them (not recorded which). The clonotype originates from a man younger than 35 who had mild COVID-19 (a few samples of this study predate the infection). Cell type and time point are not known.

The CDR3 DNA follows: TGCGCCAGCTGGGTCGGGGAATCCACGTCTGATACGCAGTATTTT. It yields the protein CASWVGESTSDTQYF. V gene TRBV5-1 combines with J gene TRBJ2-3; TRBD2 might be the D (5 bases). Germline V lookup: CDR1 SGHRS, CDR2 YFSETQ. The CDR3 consists of 15 residues. Trimming removed 7 bases from V and 6 bases from J, with 21 bases in between.